This entry concerns a single T cell receptor beta chain. Its antigen is undetermined. The data belong to a study of graft-versus-host responses after intestinal transplantation. The protocol was immunoSEQ multiplex PCR, while the TCRdb copy is restricted to in-frame clones and leaves out a portion. The sample shows 65,000 to 100,000 clones, around 90% of them seen only once. V lost 6 bases and J 4 bases, leaving 12 bases between the germline ends. CDR1 and CDR2 (germline): MNHEY, SVGAGI. This CDR3 is built from 13 residues. This clonotype was obtained from a human donor who was the organ donor for an intestinal transplant. The sample was unstimulated CD8+ T cells sorted from spleen or lymph node cells, taken before transplant. The V and J genes are TRBV6-5 and TRBJ1-2; D gene uncertain. CDR3 nucleotide sequence: TGTGCCAGCAGCTCCCGGCAGGTCTATGGCTACACCTTC. Its translation: CASSSRQVYGYTF.